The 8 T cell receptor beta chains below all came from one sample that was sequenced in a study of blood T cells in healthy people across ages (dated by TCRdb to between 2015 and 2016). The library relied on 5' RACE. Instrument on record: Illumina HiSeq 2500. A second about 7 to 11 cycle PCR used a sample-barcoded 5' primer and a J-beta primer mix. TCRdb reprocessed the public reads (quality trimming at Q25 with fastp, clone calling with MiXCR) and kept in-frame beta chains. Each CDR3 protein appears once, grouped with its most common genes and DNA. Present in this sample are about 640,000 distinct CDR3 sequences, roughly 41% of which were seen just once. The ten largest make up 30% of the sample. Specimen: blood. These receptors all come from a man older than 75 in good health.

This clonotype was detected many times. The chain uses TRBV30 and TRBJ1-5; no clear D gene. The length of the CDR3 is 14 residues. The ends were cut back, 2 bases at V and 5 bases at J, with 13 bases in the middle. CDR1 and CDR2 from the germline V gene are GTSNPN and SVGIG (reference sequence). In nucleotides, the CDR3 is TGTGCCTGGAGTAGTGGTTCAGGCTATCAGCCCCAGCATTTT. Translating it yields CAWSSGSGYQPQHF.

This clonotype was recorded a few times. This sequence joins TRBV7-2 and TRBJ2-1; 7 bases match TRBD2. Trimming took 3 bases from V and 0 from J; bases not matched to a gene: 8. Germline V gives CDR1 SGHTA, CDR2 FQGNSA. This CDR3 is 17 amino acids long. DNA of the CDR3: TGTGCCAGCAGCTTCGCCGGGACTACCAGCTCCTACAATGAGCAGTTCTTC. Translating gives CASSFAGTTSSYNEQFF. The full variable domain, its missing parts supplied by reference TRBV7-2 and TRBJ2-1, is GAGVSQSPSNKVTEKGKDVELRCDPISGHTALYWYRQSLGQGLEFLIYFQGNSAPDKSGLPSDRFSAERTGGSVSTLTIQRTQQEDSAVYLCASSFAGTTSSYNEQFFGPGTRLTVL.

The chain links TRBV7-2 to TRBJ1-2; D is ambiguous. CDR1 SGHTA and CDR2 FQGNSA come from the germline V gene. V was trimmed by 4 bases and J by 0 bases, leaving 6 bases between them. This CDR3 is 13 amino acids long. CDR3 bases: TGTGCCAGCAGCTCGGACTCTAACTATGGCTACACCTTC. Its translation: CASSSDSNYGYTF.

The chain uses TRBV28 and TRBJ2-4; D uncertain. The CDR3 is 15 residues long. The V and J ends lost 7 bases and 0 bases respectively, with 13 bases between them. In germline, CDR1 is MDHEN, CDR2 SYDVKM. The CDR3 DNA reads TGTGCCAGCACCTCCTTCCACCTAGCCAAAAACATTCAGTACTTC. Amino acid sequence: CASTSFHLAKNIQYF.

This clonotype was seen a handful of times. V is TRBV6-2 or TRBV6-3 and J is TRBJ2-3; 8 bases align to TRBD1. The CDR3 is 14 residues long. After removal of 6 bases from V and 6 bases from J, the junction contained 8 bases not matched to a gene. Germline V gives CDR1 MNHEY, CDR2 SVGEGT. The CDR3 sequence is CASRKTGVEDTQYF. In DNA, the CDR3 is TGTGCCAGCAGAAAGACAGGGGTTGAGGATACGCAGTATTTT.

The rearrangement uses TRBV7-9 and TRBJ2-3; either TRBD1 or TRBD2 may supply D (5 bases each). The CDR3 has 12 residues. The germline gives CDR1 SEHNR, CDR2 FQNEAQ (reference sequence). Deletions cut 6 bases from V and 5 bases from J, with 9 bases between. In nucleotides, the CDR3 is TGTGCCAGCAGGGGGACGTTAGATACGCAGTATTTT. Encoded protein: CASRGTLDTQYF.

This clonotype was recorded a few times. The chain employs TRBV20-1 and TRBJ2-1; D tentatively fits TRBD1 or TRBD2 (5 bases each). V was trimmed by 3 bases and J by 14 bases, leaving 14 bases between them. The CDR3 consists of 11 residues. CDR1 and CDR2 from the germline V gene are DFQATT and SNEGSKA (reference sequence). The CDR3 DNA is TGCAGTGCTAGGGCCGGGACCGATAAGTTCTTC. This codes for CSARAGTDKFF.

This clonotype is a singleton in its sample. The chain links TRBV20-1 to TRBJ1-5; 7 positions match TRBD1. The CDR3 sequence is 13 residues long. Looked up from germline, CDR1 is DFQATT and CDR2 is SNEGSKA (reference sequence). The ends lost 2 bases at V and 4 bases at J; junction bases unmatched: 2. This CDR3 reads CSARPQGNQPQHF. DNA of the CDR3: TGCAGTGCTAGACCACAGGGGAATCAGCCCCAGCATTTT.